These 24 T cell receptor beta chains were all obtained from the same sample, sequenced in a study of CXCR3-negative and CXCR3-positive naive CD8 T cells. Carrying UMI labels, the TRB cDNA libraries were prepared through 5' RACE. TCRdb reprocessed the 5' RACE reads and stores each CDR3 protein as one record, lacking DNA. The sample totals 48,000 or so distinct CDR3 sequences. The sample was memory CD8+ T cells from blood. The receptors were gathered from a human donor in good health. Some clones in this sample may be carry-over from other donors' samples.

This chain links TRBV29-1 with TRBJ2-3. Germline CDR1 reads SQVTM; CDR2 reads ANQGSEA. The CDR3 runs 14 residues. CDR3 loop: CSVVVVGYADTQYF.

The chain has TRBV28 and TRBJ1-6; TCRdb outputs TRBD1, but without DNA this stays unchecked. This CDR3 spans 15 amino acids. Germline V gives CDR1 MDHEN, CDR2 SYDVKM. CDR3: CASSLGTEYNSPLHF.

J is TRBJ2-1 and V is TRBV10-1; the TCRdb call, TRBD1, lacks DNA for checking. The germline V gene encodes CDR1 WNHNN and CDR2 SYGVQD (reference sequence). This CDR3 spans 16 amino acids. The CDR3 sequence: CASSWIATGDDNEQFF.

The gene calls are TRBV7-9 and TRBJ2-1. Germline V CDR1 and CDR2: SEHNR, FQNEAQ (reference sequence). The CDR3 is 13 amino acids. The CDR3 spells CASSEAPYNEQFF.

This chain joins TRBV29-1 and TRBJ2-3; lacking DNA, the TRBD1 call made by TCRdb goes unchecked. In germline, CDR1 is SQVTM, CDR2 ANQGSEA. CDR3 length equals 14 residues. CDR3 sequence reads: CSVAGPEPHYTQYF.

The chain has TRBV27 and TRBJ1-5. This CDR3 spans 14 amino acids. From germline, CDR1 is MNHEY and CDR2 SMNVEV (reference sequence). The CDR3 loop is CASSHGFSNQPQHF.

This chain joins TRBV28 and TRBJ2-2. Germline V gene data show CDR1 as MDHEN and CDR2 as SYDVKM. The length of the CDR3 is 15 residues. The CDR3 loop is CASSLLGMNTGELFF.

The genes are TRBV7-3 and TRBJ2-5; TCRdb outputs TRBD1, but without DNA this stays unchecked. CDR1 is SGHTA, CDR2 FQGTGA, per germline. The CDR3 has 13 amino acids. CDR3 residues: CASSLGQQETQYF.

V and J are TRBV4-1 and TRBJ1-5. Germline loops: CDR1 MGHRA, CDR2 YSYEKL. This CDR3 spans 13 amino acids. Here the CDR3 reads CASSQAPNQPQHF.

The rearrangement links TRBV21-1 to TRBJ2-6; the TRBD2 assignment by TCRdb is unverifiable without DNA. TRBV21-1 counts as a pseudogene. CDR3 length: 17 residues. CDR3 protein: CASSGPQGYSGANVLTF.

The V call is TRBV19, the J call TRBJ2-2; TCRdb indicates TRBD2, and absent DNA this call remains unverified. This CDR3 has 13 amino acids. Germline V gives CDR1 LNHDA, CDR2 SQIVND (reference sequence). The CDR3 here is CAANGGPTGELFF.

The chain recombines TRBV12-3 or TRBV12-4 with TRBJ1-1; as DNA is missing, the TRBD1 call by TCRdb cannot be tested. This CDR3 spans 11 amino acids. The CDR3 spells CASPGGTEAFF.

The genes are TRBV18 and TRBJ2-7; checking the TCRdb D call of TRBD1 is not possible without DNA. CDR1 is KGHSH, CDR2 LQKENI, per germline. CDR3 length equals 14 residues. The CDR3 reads CASSSTGNSYEQYF.

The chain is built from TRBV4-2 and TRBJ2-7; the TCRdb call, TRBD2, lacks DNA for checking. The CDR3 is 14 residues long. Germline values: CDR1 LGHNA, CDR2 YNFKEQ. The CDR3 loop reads CASSQVGTSLEQYF.

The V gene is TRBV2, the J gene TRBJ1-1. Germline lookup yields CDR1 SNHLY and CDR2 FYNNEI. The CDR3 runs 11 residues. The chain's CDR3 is CASSEGSEAFF.

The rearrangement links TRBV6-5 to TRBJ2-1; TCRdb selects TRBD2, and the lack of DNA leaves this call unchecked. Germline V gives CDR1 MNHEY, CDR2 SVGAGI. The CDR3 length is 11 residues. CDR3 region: CATSSSNEQFF.

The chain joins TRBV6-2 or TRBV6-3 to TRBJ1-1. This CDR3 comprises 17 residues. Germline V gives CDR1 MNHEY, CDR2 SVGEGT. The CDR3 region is CASSYSTGRRMDTEAFF.

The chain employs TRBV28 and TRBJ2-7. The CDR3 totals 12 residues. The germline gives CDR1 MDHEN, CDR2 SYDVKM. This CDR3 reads CASSLYGYEQYF.

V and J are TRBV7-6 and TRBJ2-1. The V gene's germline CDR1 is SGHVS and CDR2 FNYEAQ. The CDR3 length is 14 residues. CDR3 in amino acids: CASSPQTSYNEQFF. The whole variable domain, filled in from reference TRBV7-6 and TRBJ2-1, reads GAGVSQSPRYKVTKRGQDVALRCDPISGHVSLYWYRQALGQGPEFLTYFNYEAQQDKSGLPNDRFSAERPEGSISTLTIQRTEQRDSAMYRCASSPQTSYNEQFFGPGTRLTVL.

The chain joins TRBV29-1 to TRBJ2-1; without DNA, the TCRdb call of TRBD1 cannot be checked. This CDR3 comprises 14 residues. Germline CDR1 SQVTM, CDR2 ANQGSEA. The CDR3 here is CSETGGSRVNEQFF.

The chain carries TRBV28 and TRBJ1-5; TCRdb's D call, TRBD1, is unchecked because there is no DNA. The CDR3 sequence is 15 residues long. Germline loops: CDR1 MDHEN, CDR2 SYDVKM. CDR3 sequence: CASSEQGGHNQPQHF.

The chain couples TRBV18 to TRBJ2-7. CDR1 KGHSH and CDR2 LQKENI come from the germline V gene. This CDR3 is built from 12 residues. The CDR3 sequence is CASSPPGVEQYF.

The CDR3 loop reads CSVGDYGGEQYF. This sequence joins TRBV29-1 and TRBJ2-7; absent DNA, TCRdb's TRBD2 call cannot be checked. Per germline, CDR1 SQVTM and CDR2 ANQGSEA. This CDR3 has 12 residues.

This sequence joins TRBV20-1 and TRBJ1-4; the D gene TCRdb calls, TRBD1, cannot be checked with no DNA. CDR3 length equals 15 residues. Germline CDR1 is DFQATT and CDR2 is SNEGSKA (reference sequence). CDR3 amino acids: CSALSPGQGYEKLFF.